This T cell receptor (beta chain) is from a study of CD8 T cells in Susac syndrome. V lost 3 bases and J 10 bases, leaving 11 bases between the germline ends. The CDR3 sequence is 12 residues long. Germline lookup yields CDR1 SGHTS and CDR2 YDEGEE. The authors reverse transcribed about 0.5 to 1 ug RNA with random hexamers. One entry per CDR3 protein, called by TCRdb with MiXCR from the immunoSEQ multiplex PCR reads. The sample carries about 130,000 distinct CDR3 sequences, around 80% recorded once. Sequencing of TCR beta was performed on blood CD8+ T cells and on blood CD4+ T cells. The V and J genes are TRBV5-8 and TRBJ2-1; D is possibly TRBD2 (6 bases). The receptor comes from a human donor with multiple sclerosis. Sample: CD8+ T cells from PBMCs. CDR3 loop: CASSSPSAEQFF. CDR3 bases: TGTGCCAGCAGCTCTCCTAGCGCAGAGCAGTTCTTC.